This T cell receptor (beta chain) was documented in a study of PD-L1 blockade in urothelial cancer. On the study more broadly: Most patients, about 85% of the roughly 29, were males with bladder-origin cancer. Blood analysis took place 3 weeks (second dose) and 6 weeks after treatment start.

Sequencing used immunoSEQ multiplex PCR; TCRdb keeps in-frame clones, though not all of them. This sample carries about 130,000 clones, 86% of them seen once, and the ten largest clones take 2.4%. This CDR3 spans 21 amino acids. CDR1 is LGHNT and CDR2 is FRNRAP in the germline V gene. V trimming: 2 bases; J trimming: 3 bases; junction bases outside the gene matches: 22. As to time point: peripheral blood 6 weeks after treatment start. Metastatic or locally advanced urothelial carcinoma was present in the patients. This TCR was sampled from a man between 50 and 59 years old with urothelial cancer. The sample was PBMCs, taken around atezolizumab (anti-PD-L1) treatment. The chain couples TRBV12-5 to TRBJ2-7; 10 nucleotides match TRBD1. The CDR3 DNA follows: TGTGCTAGTGGTTTGTTTTTTTCATTCAGACAGGGGGCGCCTCATGGCTACGAGCAGTACTTC. It is translated as CASGLFFSFRQGAPHGYEQYF.